The 21 T cell receptor beta chains presented below share a single source sample, sequenced in a study of blood T cell repertoires in COVID-19. Profiling relied on immunoSEQ multiplex PCR, and the TCRdb table lists in-frame clones only, not all of them. The data contain under 200,000 clones, 88% of them singletons. Source material: peripheral blood. Every receptor here comes from a man between 18 and 35 years old with active or convalescent COVID-19.

V and J are TRBV6-5 and TRBJ2-3; 9 positions agree with TRBD1. Germline assignment: CDR1 MNHEY and CDR2 SVGAGI. V dropped 6 bases and J dropped 3; count of bases not matched to a gene: 7. CDR3 length: 15 residues. The DNA of the CDR3 is TGTGCCAGCAGAGCTAACAGGGGGCGTACAGATACGCAGTATTTT. Its translation: CASRANRGRTDTQYF.

The chain employs TRBV9 and TRBJ2-1; 10 positions match TRBD2. The CDR3 has 17 amino acids. Looked up from germline, CDR1 is SGDLS and CDR2 is YYNGEE. The V gene end was trimmed by 0 bases and the J gene end by 9 bases; junction bases not matched to a gene: 12. CDR3 in amino acids: CASSVGIGLAGEGEQFF. CDR3 nucleotide sequence: TGTGCCAGCAGCGTAGGGATCGGTCTAGCGGGAGAAGGTGAGCAGTTCTTC.

The chain carries TRBV19 and TRBJ1-5; maybe TRBD1 (6 bases). From germline, CDR1 is LNHDA and CDR2 SQIVND (reference sequence). The V gene lost 6 bases and the J gene lost 6 bases, with 15 bases spanning the gap. The CDR3 covers 14 residues. The CDR3 loop is CASRLTGSGQPQHF. CDR3 bases: TGTGCCAGTAGGTTAACAGGGTCCGGTCAGCCCCAGCATTTT.

The table lists this clone with a count of one. CDR3 sequence (DNA): TGTGCCAGCAGCTTAATTGGGGACAGGGGATTCACAGATACGCAGTATTTT. Encoded protein: CASSLIGDRGFTDTQYF. The chain combines TRBV5-4 with TRBJ2-3; 10 bases are a match to TRBD1. The CDR3 is 17 amino acids. Germline V CDR1 and CDR2: SGHNT, YYREEE (reference sequence). J lost 2 bases, V lost 2 bases, and 8 bases had no gene match.

The V and J genes are TRBV6-1 and TRBJ2-2, with 11 bases identical to TRBD2. The V segment lost 2 bases and the J segment 4 bases; nucleotides outside the gene matches: 3. This CDR3 is built from 16 residues. Germline CDR1 is MNHNS and CDR2 is SASEGT. The CDR3 loop is CASSELLAGVTGELFF. In DNA, the CDR3 is TGTGCCAGCAGTGAACTACTAGCGGGAGTCACCGGGGAGCTGTTTTTT.

The genes are TRBV5-8 and TRBJ1-1, with 8 bases that match TRBD1. The CDR3 totals 15 residues. Germline V gene data show CDR1 as SGHTS and CDR2 as YDEGEE. Trimming at V came to 1 base and at J to 3 bases, leaving 5 bases not matched to a gene. The chain's CDR3 is CASSLLTGGYTEAFF. DNA of the CDR3: TGTGCCAGCAGCTTGCTTACAGGGGGGTACACTGAAGCTTTCTTT.

Turning to this clone: Other DNA sequences in this sample translate to the same CDR3. This sequence joins TRBV30 and TRBJ1-2; possibly TRBD1 for D (6 bases). Germline CDR1 and CDR2: GTSNPN and SVGIG (reference sequence). V shed 0 bases and J shed 6 bases, with 11 bases lying between them. This CDR3 has 13 residues. The CDR3 sequence is CAWSVLGGNGYTF. DNA for the CDR3: TGTGCCTGGAGTGTACTAGGGGGTAATGGCTACACCTTC.

This chain joins TRBV18 and TRBJ1-2; TRBD1 matches 8 bases. The germline gives CDR1 KGHSH, CDR2 LQKENI. This CDR3 contains 14 residues. The J segment lost 8 bases and the V segment lost 2 bases, leaving 7 bases of the junction unmatched. CDR3 amino acids: CASSPSGQGAGYTF. CDR3 sequence (DNA): TGTGCCAGCTCACCATCCGGACAGGGAGCAGGCTACACCTTC.

A single count supports this clone. This rearrangement joins TRBV5-1 to TRBJ2-7; the match to TRBD2 covers 9 bases. Germline assignment: CDR1 SGHRS and CDR2 YFSETQ. V trimming: 4 bases; J trimming: 5 bases; junction bases outside the gene matches: 22. CDR3 length: 19 residues. This chain's CDR3 is CASSRDGGGVLAGEDEQYF. In nucleotides, the CDR3 is TGCGCCAGCAGCAGGGACGGGGGGGGCGTGTTAGCGGGAGAAGACGAGCAGTACTTC. Complete variable domain (other parts from reference TRBV5-1 and TRBJ2-7): KAGVTQTPRYLIKTRGQQVTLSCSPISGHRSVSWYQQTPGQGLQFLFEYFSETQRNKGNFPGRFSGRQFSNSRSEMNVSTLELGDSALYLCASSRDGGGVLAGEDEQYFGPGTRLTVT.

The chain combines TRBV19 with TRBJ1-4, with 9 bases lining up with TRBD1. Losses at the gene ends were 4 bases for V and 4 bases for J; bases not matched to a gene: 7. The CDR3 sequence is 16 residues long. CDR1 is LNHDA and CDR2 is SQIVND in the germline V gene (reference sequence). The CDR3 bases are TGTGCCAGTAGTAGAAACCGGGACAGGGATAATGAAAAACTGTTTTTT. Encoded protein: CASSRNRDRDNEKLFF.

The rearrangement uses TRBV6-2 or TRBV6-3 and TRBJ2-1; 9 bases fit TRBD2. Germline loops: CDR1 MNHEY, CDR2 SVGEGT. V dropped 6 bases and J dropped 5; count of bases not matched to a gene: 20. This CDR3 has 19 amino acids. The CDR3 nucleotides read TGTGCCAGCAGGCCTGGCGAGGGGGTAGCGGGAGTGAGGGACAATGAGCAGTTCTTC. Protein: CASRPGEGVAGVRDNEQFF.

The CDR3 is CAWSGTGRTHNSPLHF. The CDR3 DNA is TGTGCCTGGAGTGGGACAGGTAGAACCCATAATTCACCCCTCCACTTT. This chain links TRBV30 with TRBJ1-6; 7 bases agree with TRBD1. The CDR3 is 16 residues long. J lost 5 bases, V lost 1 base, and 8 bases had no gene match. Germline V gene sequence: CDR1 GTSNPN, CDR2 SVGIG (reference sequence). Together with reference TRBV30 and TRBJ1-6, the CDR3 gives the full variable domain: SQTIHQWPATLVQPVGSPLSLECTVEGTSNPNLYWYRQAAGRGLQLLFYSVGIGQISSEVPQNLSASRPQDRQFILSSKKLLLSDSGFYLCAWSGTGRTHNSPLHFGNGTRLTVT.

The genes are TRBV7-2 and TRBJ2-3; D is unresolved. The V gene's germline CDR1 is SGHTA and CDR2 FQGNSA. Deletions cut 1 base from V and 0 bases from J, with 14 bases between. The CDR3 runs 17 residues. The CDR3 coding sequence is TGTGCCAGCAGCTTAGTTTATCAGTCGCTTAGCACAGATACGCAGTATTTT. Translated, it gives CASSLVYQSLSTDTQYF.

This clone was picked up a small number of times. The genes are TRBV7-2 and TRBJ1-2, with 8 positions matching TRBD1. Germline-derived CDR1 and CDR2 are SGHTA and FQGNSA. Trimming took 5 bases from V and 4 from J; bases not matched to a gene: 12. This CDR3 has 16 residues. For the CDR3, the DNA is TGTGCCAGCAGCGTCCAAATACAGGGGGGGGTCTATGGCTACACCTTC. As protein: CASSVQIQGGVYGYTF.

The rearrangement uses TRBV30 and TRBJ1-1, with 7 positions matching TRBD1. Germline V gene sequence: CDR1 GTSNPN, CDR2 SVGIG (reference sequence). V dropped 1 base and J dropped 1; count of bases not matched to a gene: 9. The CDR3 is 16 residues long. CDR3 sequence (DNA): TGTGCCTGGAGTGCAGGGAGACGACAGGGGAACACTGAAGCTTTCTTT. The encoded protein is CAWSAGRRQGNTEAFF.

The V call is TRBV12-3 or TRBV12-4, the J call TRBJ1-4; a weak D match, TRBD1 (5 bases). The CDR3 is made up of 13 amino acids. Trimming cost V 1 base and J 12 bases, with 12 bases left between them. In DNA, the CDR3 is TGTGCCAGCAGTTTAGAGACGGCGGGGGAACTGTTTTTT. Translated: CASSLETAGELFF.

J is TRBJ2-5 and V is TRBV7-2, with D perhaps matching TRBD2 (6 bases). CDR3 length equals 15 residues. The germline CDR1 and CDR2 sequences are SGHTA and FQGNSA. The V and J ends lost 8 bases and 3 bases respectively, with 19 bases between them. The CDR3 spells CASGLLAEKKETQYF. DNA for the CDR3: TGTGCCAGCGGATTACTAGCCGAAAAGAAAGAGACCCAGTACTTC.

This clone has a single count. This rearrangement joins TRBV9 to TRBJ2-3; 10 nucleotides match TRBD1. The CDR3 consists of 15 residues. The V gene end was trimmed by 0 bases and the J gene end by 3 bases; junction bases not matched to a gene: 1. From germline, CDR1 is SGDLS and CDR2 YYNGEE. CDR3 sequence reads: CASSVEGQGTDTQYF. As DNA, the CDR3 is TGTGCCAGCAGCGTAGAGGGACAGGGGACAGATACGCAGTATTTT.

The gene calls are TRBV29-1 and TRBJ2-3; D uncertain. This CDR3 contains 10 residues. Germline V gene lookup returns CDR1 SQVTM and CDR2 ANQGSEA. The V end was cut by 4 bases, the J end by 8 bases, with 7 bases between. CDR3 coding DNA: TGCAGCGTTGTCCAGTCTACGCAGTATTTT. Translating it yields CSVVQSTQYF.

The genes are TRBV10-2 and TRBJ2-1; no firm D call. Trimming took 3 bases from V and 0 from J, leaving 9 bases between them. The CDR3 extends over 15 amino acids. CDR1 is WSHSY and CDR2 is SAAADI in the germline V gene. The CDR3 DNA sequence: TGCGCCAGCAGTGATCAGTGGAGCTCCTACAATGAGCAGTTCTTC. Encoded protein: CASSDQWSSYNEQFF.

This rearrangement joins TRBV7-6 to TRBJ2-1, with D perhaps matching TRBD2 (6 bases). V lost 1 base and J 7 bases, leaving 11 bases between the germline ends. CDR1 SGHVS and CDR2 FNYEAQ come from the germline V gene. CDR3 length: 14 amino acids. CDR3 residues: CASSLGGVRNEQFF. For the CDR3, the DNA is TGTGCCAGCAGCTTAGGGGGGGTAAGGAATGAGCAGTTCTTC.